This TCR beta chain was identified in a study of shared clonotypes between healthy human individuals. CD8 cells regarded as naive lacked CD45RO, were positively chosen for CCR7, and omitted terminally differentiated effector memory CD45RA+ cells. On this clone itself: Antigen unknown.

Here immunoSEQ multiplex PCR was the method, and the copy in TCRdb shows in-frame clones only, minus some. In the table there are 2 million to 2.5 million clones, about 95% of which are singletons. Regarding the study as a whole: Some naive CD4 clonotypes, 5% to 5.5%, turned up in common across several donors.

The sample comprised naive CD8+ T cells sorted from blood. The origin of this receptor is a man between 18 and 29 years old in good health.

CDR3 bases: TGTGCCAGCACTTTTGCGGAAAGCTCCTACGAGCAGTACTTC. Its protein product is CASTFAESSYEQYF. The J gene is TRBJ2-7, the V gene TRBV6-1; D call uncertain. The germline V and J ends were trimmed by 7 bases and 0 bases, with 13 bases remaining between them. In germline, CDR1 is MNHNS, CDR2 SASEGT. The CDR3 covers 14 residues.